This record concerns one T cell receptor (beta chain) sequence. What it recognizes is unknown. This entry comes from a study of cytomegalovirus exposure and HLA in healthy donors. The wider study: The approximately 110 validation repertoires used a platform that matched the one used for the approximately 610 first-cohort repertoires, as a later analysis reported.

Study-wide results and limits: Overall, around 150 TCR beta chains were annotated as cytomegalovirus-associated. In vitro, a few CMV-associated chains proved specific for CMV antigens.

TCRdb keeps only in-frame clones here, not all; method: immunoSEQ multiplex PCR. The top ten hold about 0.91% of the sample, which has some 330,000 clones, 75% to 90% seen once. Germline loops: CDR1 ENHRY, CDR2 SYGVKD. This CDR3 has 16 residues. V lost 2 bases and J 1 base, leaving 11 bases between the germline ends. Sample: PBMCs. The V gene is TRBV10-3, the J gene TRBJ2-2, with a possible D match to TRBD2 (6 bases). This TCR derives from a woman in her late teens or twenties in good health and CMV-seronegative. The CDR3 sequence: CAISELGSGNTGELFF. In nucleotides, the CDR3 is TGTGCCATCAGTGAGCTCGGTAGCGGGAACACCGGGGAGCTGTTTTTT.